These 3 T cell receptor beta chains were sequenced from one sample in a study of Graves' ophthalmopathy and Graves' hyperthyroidism. RNA served as the template for amplifying TCR beta CDR3 regions. HTBI primers primed a first-round RT-PCR, and a second-round multiplex PCR followed. In TCRdb, the multiplex PCR reads were re-called with MiXCR into one record per CDR3 protein. The sample shows a few hundred thousand distinct CDR3 sequences, about a sixth of them seen only once. The specimen sequenced was peripheral blood. These TCRs come from an adult woman with stable Graves' hyperthyroidism.

There are many counts of this clonotype. V is TRBV7-9 and J is TRBJ2-5; 12 bases match TRBD2. Germline V gene sequence: CDR1 SEHNR, CDR2 FQNEAQ (reference sequence). The CDR3 covers 16 residues. The V gene end was trimmed by 3 bases and the J gene end by 4 bases; junction bases not matched to a gene: 6. The CDR3 nucleotides are TGTGCCAGCAGCTTCCCTAGCGGGAGGGGGACAGAGACCCAGTACTTC. Its translation is CASSFPSGRGTETQYF.

This clonotype was recorded many times. The rearrangement uses TRBV7-9 and TRBJ2-7; TRBD2 matches at 8 bases. Looked up from germline, CDR1 is SEHNR and CDR2 is FQNEAQ (reference sequence). Trimming removed 5 bases from V and 4 bases from J; junction bases left unmatched: 4. CDR3 length: 13 residues. Here the CDR3 DNA reads TGTGCCAGCAGCATGGGGACTAGGTACGAGCAGTACTTC. This encodes CASSMGTRYEQYF.

The V gene is TRBV29-1, the J gene TRBJ1-1; the match to TRBD1 covers 9 bases. Per the germline V gene, CDR1 is SQVTM and CDR2 is ANQGSEA. CDR3 length: 16 amino acids. Germline trimming cut 3 bases from V and 0 bases from J; bases unmatched to any gene: 8. The DNA for the CDR3 is TGCAGCGTTGAGCAGACAGGGGGGTCTTTGAACACTGAAGCTTTCTTT. This gives the protein CSVEQTGGSLNTEAFF. The entire variable domain, with the rest obtained from reference TRBV29-1 and TRBJ1-1, is as follows: SAVISQKPSRDICQRGTSLTIQCQVDSQVTMMFWYRQQPGQSLTLIATANQGSEATYESGFVIDKFPISRPNLTFSTLTVSNMSPEDSSIYLCSVEQTGGSLNTEAFFGQGTRLTVV.